This T cell receptor beta chain appears in the sequencing data of a study of blood T cell repertoires in COVID-19. Study-wide background: The cDNA or gDNA used as material had been derived from T cells, B-cell-depleted T cells, or PBMCs.

The CDR3 runs 15 residues. V shed 6 bases, J shed 6 bases, and the junction held 13 bases outside the gene matches. Germline CDR1 and CDR2: PRHDT and FYEKMQ (reference sequence). Only in-frame clones appear in the TCRdb table, and some are missing; sequencing was by immunoSEQ multiplex PCR. This table holds tens of thousands of clones, about 86% found once. Source material: peripheral blood. This receptor was obtained from a human donor in a cohort sampled during active COVID-19. The chain combines TRBV13 with TRBJ1-2; TRBD1 matches at 7 bases. CDR3 loop: CASSSRQGGLHGYTF. The CDR3 DNA reads TGTGCCAGCAGTTCCCGACAGGGAGGCTTGCATGGCTACACCTTC. Combining the CDR3 with reference TRBV13 and TRBJ1-2 gives the whole variable domain AAGVIQSPRHLIKEKRETATLKCYPIPRHDTVYWYQQGPGQDPQFLISFYEKMQSDKGSIPDRFSAQQFSDYHSELNMSSLELGDSALYFCASSSRQGGLHGYTFGSGTRLTVV.